Presented here are 20 T cell receptor beta chains from one specimen sequenced in a study of radiotherapy plus CTLA-4 blockade in lung cancer. TCRdb's table, derived via immunoSEQ multiplex PCR, lists solely in-frame clones and lacks some. The data contain 35,000 to 40,000 clones, 85% to 90% of them singletons. The sample here was peripheral blood, taken from a patient treated with radiotherapy plus ipilimumab. The receptors originated from a human donor with non-small cell lung cancer who had stable disease on radiotherapy plus ipilimumab.

The chain carries TRBV11-2 and TRBJ2-5; tentatively, D is TRBD1 (5 bases). V dropped 5 bases and J dropped 4 bases, with 11 bases sitting between them. CDR3 size: 13 residues. Germline V gene lookup returns CDR1 SGHAT and CDR2 FQNNGV. CDR3 in DNA: TGTGCCAGCAGCCAAGACAGTTTAGAGACCCAGTACTTC. It codes for CASSQDSLETQYF.

V and J are TRBV7-8 and TRBJ2-5, with TRBD1 identical over 7 bases. The CDR3 has 15 residues. Germline CDR1 and CDR2: SGHVS and FQNEAQ. The V and J ends lost 5 bases and 5 bases, in that order; junction bases with no gene match: 11. CDR3 protein: CASSGEQGRVETQYF. The CDR3 DNA sequence: TGTGCCAGCAGCGGGGAACAGGGGCGGGTGGAGACCCAGTACTTC.

This chain links TRBV4-1 with TRBJ1-6; no definite D call. The CDR3 has 18 amino acids. V was shortened by 0 bases and J by 2 bases, with 14 bases between the two germline ends. From germline, CDR1 is MGHRA and CDR2 YSYEKL. For the CDR3, the DNA is TGCGCCAGCAGCCAAGAAATTAGCGTAGGCACCTATAATTCACCCCTCCACTTT. Protein product: CASSQEISVGTYNSPLHF.

The table lists this clone with a count of one. The CDR3: CASSPLRKSGRSTDTQYF. CDR3 DNA: TGTGCCAGCAGCCCTCTCCGAAAGAGCGGGAGGAGCACAGATACGCAGTATTTT. V gene TRBV9 combines with J gene TRBJ2-3, with 9 bases identical to TRBD2. Per germline, CDR1 SGDLS and CDR2 YYNGEE. The CDR3 is made up of 18 amino acids. The V and J ends lost 4 bases and 0 bases, in that order; junction bases with no gene match: 12.

The V call is TRBV13, the J call TRBJ2-1, with TRBD1 matching over 9 bases. The V and J ends lost 4 bases and 9 bases, in that order; junction bases with no gene match: 16. The CDR3 is 17 amino acids. Germline CDR1 reads PRHDT; CDR2 reads FYEKMQ (reference sequence). The CDR3 DNA is TGTGCCAGCAGCTCACGGGGGCCGGGACAGGGATCAAGTGAGCAGTTCTTC. Its translation is CASSSRGPGQGSSEQFF.

The chain links TRBV9 to TRBJ1-1; D gene ambiguous. Germline CDR1 SGDLS, CDR2 YYNGEE. The CDR3 loop spans 12 amino acids. Trimming stripped 0 bases from V and 8 bases from J, with 8 bases between. For the CDR3, the DNA is TGTGCCAGCAGCGTAGAGCGTGGGGAAGCTTTCTTT. Translation: CASSVERGEAFF.

V is TRBV2 and J is TRBJ2-7, with 8 bases that match TRBD2. The ends lost 9 bases at V and 3 bases at J; junction bases unmatched: 7. Looked up from germline, CDR1 is SNHLY and CDR2 is FYNNEI. CDR3 size: 13 residues. The CDR3 sequence: CASRGGTSYEQYF. The CDR3 DNA reads as TGTGCCAGTCGTGGGGGGACTAGCTACGAGCAGTACTTC.

The V and J genes are TRBV4-3 and TRBJ2-6; D not resolved. Germline-derived CDR1 and CDR2 are LGHNA and YSLEER. CDR3 length: 16 residues. V was clipped by 0 bases and J by 0 bases, with 6 bases between them. The CDR3 loop reads CASSQERASGANVLTF. The CDR3 DNA sequence: TGCGCCAGCAGCCAAGAGCGAGCCTCTGGGGCCAACGTCCTGACTTTC.

V is TRBV19 and J is TRBJ1-2; 7 bases agree with TRBD1. V gave up 4 bases and J gave up 4 bases; unmatched junction bases: 15. Germline values: CDR1 LNHDA, CDR2 SQIVND (reference sequence). This CDR3 contains 17 residues. CDR3 region: CASSTDRDLSLSYGYTF. Here the CDR3 DNA reads TGTGCCAGTAGTACAGACAGGGATCTCTCGCTTAGCTATGGCTACACCTTC.

The chain joins TRBV28 to TRBJ2-5; 10 bases are a match to TRBD2. Looked up from germline, CDR1 is MDHEN and CDR2 is SYDVKM. With 5 bases clipped from V and 5 bases from J, the junction kept 11 bases outside the gene matches. The CDR3 totals 16 residues. Here the CDR3 reads CASSPTPGLASETQYF. The CDR3, as DNA: TGTGCCAGCAGTCCAACGCCGGGACTAGCGAGTGAGACCCAGTACTTC.

The chain couples TRBV25-1 to TRBJ1-2, with 9 bases fitting TRBD1. V lost 4 bases to trimming and J lost 7 bases; unmatched junction nucleotides: 4. CDR3 size: 13 residues. Germline-derived CDR1 and CDR2 are MGHDK and SYGVNS. The CDR3 bases are TGTGCCAGCAGTGCCGGGACAGGGTTTGGCTACACCTTC. Amino acids: CASSAGTGFGYTF.

This clone has only one observation. The rearrangement uses TRBV9 and TRBJ2-7; 9 bases align to TRBD2. V shed 3 bases, J shed 2 bases, and the junction held 3 bases outside the gene matches. CDR3 length: 14 residues. Germline values: CDR1 SGDLS, CDR2 YYNGEE. CDR3 bases: TGTGCCAGCAGCGAAGCGGGAGGCGCCTACGAGCAGTACTTC. It codes for CASSEAGGAYEQYF.

This sequence joins TRBV19 and TRBJ2-3; 11 nucleotides match TRBD2. CDR1 and CDR2 from the germline V gene are LNHDA and SQIVND (reference sequence). V was pared by 7 bases and J by 3 bases, with 6 bases of the junction left unmatched. The CDR3 spans 15 residues. Here the CDR3 DNA reads TGTGCCAGTACCGTACTAGCGGGAGTAACAGATACGCAGTATTTT. This gives the protein CASTVLAGVTDTQYF.

The gene calls are TRBV7-9 and TRBJ2-1; a weak D match, TRBD1 (6 bases). Germline V CDR1 and CDR2: SEHNR, FQNEAQ (reference sequence). This CDR3 comprises 18 residues. The V end was cut by 2 bases, the J end by 2 bases, with 19 bases between. CDR3 loop: CASSLPKHTGMAYNEQFF. In nucleotides, the CDR3 is TGTGCCAGCAGCTTACCCAAGCACACAGGGATGGCCTACAATGAGCAGTTCTTC.

The chain combines TRBV5-1 with TRBJ1-6; 9 bases align to TRBD1. The CDR3 runs to 19 residues. J was trimmed by 0 bases and V by 0 bases; bases with no gene match: 7. The germline V gene encodes CDR1 SGHRS and CDR2 YFSETQ. The CDR3 DNA is TGCGCCAGCAGCTTGGGGGGACAGGGAGGAAGCTCCTATAATTCACCCCTCCACTTT. Amino acids: CASSLGGQGGSSYNSPLHF. The full variable domain, with the rest looked up from reference TRBV5-1 and TRBJ1-6, is KAGVTQTPRYLIKTRGQQVTLSCSPISGHRSVSWYQQTPGQGLQFLFEYFSETQRNKGNFPGRFSGRQFSNSRSEMNVSTLELGDSALYLCASSLGGQGGSSYNSPLHFGNGTRLTVT.

The chain is built from TRBV27 and TRBJ2-7; 7 bases align to TRBD1. The CDR3 totals 16 residues. CDR1 is MNHEY, CDR2 SMNVEV, per germline (reference sequence). With V trimmed by 4 bases and J by 6 bases, 15 bases remained unmatched. The CDR3 coding sequence is TGTGCCAGCAGTTCACCCGCAAGACAGGGTGTCGGCGAGCAGTACTTC. This encodes CASSSPARQGVGEQYF.

The chain has TRBV27 and TRBJ1-2, with TRBD1 matching over 8 bases. The trim removed 3 bases at V and 4 bases at J, leaving 4 bases unmatched. The CDR3 sequence is 14 residues long. The germline gives CDR1 MNHEY, CDR2 SMNVEV (reference sequence). The CDR3 sequence is CASSFQGASYGYTF. Written as DNA, the CDR3 is TGTGCCAGCAGTTTTCAGGGGGCCAGCTATGGCTACACCTTC.

The chain couples TRBV7-9 to TRBJ2-1; 7 nucleotides match TRBD1. With V trimmed by 7 bases and J by 2 bases, 8 bases remained unmatched. The CDR3 covers 15 residues. Germline CDR1 and CDR2: SEHNR and FQNEAQ (reference sequence). CDR3: CASTPDRVPYNEQFF. DNA of the CDR3: TGTGCCAGCACCCCCGACAGGGTTCCCTACAATGAGCAGTTCTTC.

This rearrangement joins TRBV9 to TRBJ2-5, with D possibly matching TRBD2 (6 bases). Germline CDR1 and CDR2: SGDLS and YYNGEE. The CDR3 spans 16 residues. Trimming took 0 bases from V and 5 from J, leaving 17 bases between them. The CDR3 loop is CASSVGAGWGKETQYF. The DNA for the CDR3 is TGTGCCAGCAGCGTAGGGGCGGGATGGGGCAAGGAGACCCAGTACTTC. Drawing the rest from reference TRBV9 and TRBJ2-5, the complete variable domain is DSGVTQTPKHLITATGQRVTLRCSPRSGDLSVYWYQQSLDQGLQFLIQYYNGEERAKGNILERFSAQQFPDLHSELNLSSLELGDSALYFCASSVGAGWGKETQYFGPGTRLLVL.

The chain couples TRBV2 to TRBJ1-5, with unresolved D. The CDR3 runs to 16 residues. V was pared by 3 bases and J by 0 bases, with 12 bases between. From germline, CDR1 is SNHLY and CDR2 FYNNEI. The CDR3 coding sequence is TGTGCCAGCAGTGATGGAGCGGAGTATAGCAATCAGCCCCAGCATTTT. Protein: CASSDGAEYSNQPQHF. The complete variable domain, with remaining parts taken from reference TRBV2 and TRBJ1-5, reads EPEVTQTPSHQVTQMGQEVILRCVPISNHLYFYWYRQILGQKVEFLVSFYNNEISEKSEIFDDQFSVERPDGSNFTLKIRSTKLEDSAMYFCASSDGAEYSNQPQHFGDGTRLSIL.